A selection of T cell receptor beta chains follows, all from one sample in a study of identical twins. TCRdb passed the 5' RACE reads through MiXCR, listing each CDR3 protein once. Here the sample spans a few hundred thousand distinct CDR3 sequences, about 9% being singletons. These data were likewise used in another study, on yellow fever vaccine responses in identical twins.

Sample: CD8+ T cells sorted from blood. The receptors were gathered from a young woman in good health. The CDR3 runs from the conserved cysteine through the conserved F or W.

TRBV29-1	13	CSALDSLGNTIYF
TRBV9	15	CASSVAGTGTETQYF
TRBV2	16	CASSEAGTGSNTEAFF
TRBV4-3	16	CASSQAASGRGNEQFF
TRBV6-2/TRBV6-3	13	CASSFSYTGELFF
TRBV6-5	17	CASSYEVAGNRQETQYF
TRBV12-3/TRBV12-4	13	CASSSGTAYEQYF
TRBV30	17	CAWNSVWGQRSTDTQYF
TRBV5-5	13	CASSRREATEAFF
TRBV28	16	CASRLTSGTDSYEQYF